The 32 T cell receptor beta chains reported below all come from one sample, sequenced in a study of OX40 agonist ivuxolimab in advanced cancers. Sequenced by immunoSEQ multiplex PCR; TCRdb stores in-frame clones only, minus some. The sample includes about 20,000 clones, approximately 78% of them seen just once. Sample: CD4+ or CD8+ T cells sorted from blood, taken in a trial of the OX40 agonist ivuxolimab. The receptors come from an adult with an advanced solid tumor such as melanoma, head and neck, liver or kidney cancer.

This chain joins TRBV2 and TRBJ2-7, with 11 bases that match TRBD2. Trimming cost V 8 bases and J 1 base; bases outside gene matches: 10. Germline CDR1 and CDR2: SNHLY and FYNNEI. The length of the CDR3 is 16 residues. The CDR3 DNA reads TGTGCCAGCCGCCGGGCTAGCGGGGGGAGGTCCTACGAGCAGTACTTC. This encodes CASRRASGGRSYEQYF.

The V call is TRBV30, the J call TRBJ2-3; D uncertain. V lost 2 bases and J lost 3, with 6 bases in between. The CDR3 is 12 residues long. Germline V CDR1 and CDR2: GTSNPN, SVGIG (reference sequence). DNA for the CDR3: TGTGCCTGGAGTCCTCAAACAGATACGCAGTATTTT. It translates to CAWSPQTDTQYF. The entire variable domain, with the rest obtained from reference TRBV30 and TRBJ2-3, is as follows: SQTIHQWPATLVQPVGSPLSLECTVEGTSNPNLYWYRQAAGRGLQLLFYSVGIGQISSEVPQNLSASRPQDRQFILSSKKLLLSDSGFYLCAWSPQTDTQYFGPGTRLTVL.

The chain combines TRBV5-1 with TRBJ1-1; no clear D gene. Per the germline V gene, CDR1 is SGHRS and CDR2 is YFSETQ. V was pared by 0 bases and J by 0 bases, with 6 bases between. The CDR3 has 14 residues. CDR3 in amino acids: CASSLDGLNTEAFF. The CDR3 nucleotides are TGCGCCAGCAGCTTGGACGGGCTGAACACTGAAGCTTTCTTT.

The J gene is TRBJ1-2, the V gene TRBV19, with no clear D. The CDR3 consists of 11 residues. Trimming left V 3 bases short and J 8 bases short, with 7 bases between. The germline V gene encodes CDR1 LNHDA and CDR2 SQIVND (reference sequence). The CDR3: CASSIMGGYTF. CDR3 DNA: TGTGCCAGTAGTATTATGGGGGGCTACACCTTC.

The chain couples TRBV2 to TRBJ2-2, with D unresolved. V lost 4 bases, J lost 5 bases, and 8 bases lay in between. This CDR3 is 13 amino acids long. CDR1 is SNHLY and CDR2 is FYNNEI in the germline V gene. CDR3 amino acids: CASSGVATGELFF. CDR3 coding DNA: TGTGCCAGCAGTGGGGTGGCTACCGGGGAGCTGTTTTTT. The whole variable domain, filled in from reference TRBV2 and TRBJ2-2, reads EPEVTQTPSHQVTQMGQEVILRCVPISNHLYFYWYRQILGQKVEFLVSFYNNEISEKSEIFDDQFSVERPDGSNFTLKIRSTKLEDSAMYFCASSGVATGELFFGEGSRLTVL.

The CDR3: CASSPRGSLGNEQFF. DNA of the CDR3: TGTGCCAGCAGCCCCCGGGGGAGTCTAGGGAATGAGCAGTTCTTC. The chain has TRBV11-3 and TRBJ2-1; tentative D call: TRBD2 (6 bases). CDR1 is SGHNT, CDR2 YENEEA, per germline. Deletions cut 5 bases from V and 7 bases from J, with 18 bases between. This CDR3 is built from 15 residues.

The V call is TRBV27, the J call TRBJ1-5; D ambiguous. The V end lost 6 bases, the J end lost 6 bases, and 9 bases lay between the germline ends. Germline V gene data show CDR1 as MNHEY and CDR2 as SMNVEV (reference sequence). The CDR3 consists of 12 residues. The CDR3 sequence: CASSRASQPQHF. CDR3 nucleotide sequence: TGTGCCAGCAGCCGAGCGAGTCAGCCCCAGCATTTT.

This clone was counted only a few times. The rearrangement links TRBV6-5 to TRBJ2-7; TRBD2 agrees at 15 bases. The V and J ends lost 6 bases and 6 bases, in that order; junction bases with no gene match: 6. Germline loops: CDR1 MNHEY, CDR2 SVGAGI. The CDR3 loop spans 15 amino acids. CDR3 sequence reads: CASRFRGLAGGEQYF. The CDR3 DNA follows: TGTGCCAGCAGATTTCGGGGACTAGCGGGAGGCGAGCAGTACTTC.

V is TRBV6-5 and J is TRBJ1-3; D remains unclear. The CDR3 totals 14 residues. Trimming pared 0 bases from V and 4 bases from J, leaving 7 bases between. Germline-derived CDR1 and CDR2 are MNHEY and SVGAGI. CDR3 region: CASSYSKRGNTIYF. The CDR3 DNA reads as TGTGCCAGCAGTTACTCGAAGCGAGGAAACACCATATATTTT.

V and J are TRBV29-1 and TRBJ1-5; 9 nucleotides agree with TRBD1. Germline V lookup: CDR1 SQVTM, CDR2 ANQGSEA. V shed 6 bases, J shed 2 bases, and the junction held 2 bases outside the gene matches. This CDR3 region has 13 residues. CDR3 DNA: TGCAGCGTCTGGACAGGGGGCAATCAGCCCCAGCATTTT. Protein: CSVWTGGNQPQHF.

This clone has a single count. This rearrangement joins TRBV19 to TRBJ1-2; D is perhaps TRBD1 (6 bases). Trimming stripped 6 bases from V and 4 bases from J, with 9 bases between. The CDR3 totals 12 residues. Germline V gene sequence: CDR1 LNHDA, CDR2 SQIVND (reference sequence). The CDR3, as DNA: TGTGCCAGTAGCCCGGGGGCCTATGGCTACACCTTC. This gives the protein CASSPGAYGYTF.

This CDR3 reads CAWRGHYTGELFF. As DNA, the CDR3 is TGTGCCTGGAGGGGACATTACACCGGGGAGCTGTTTTTT. V gene TRBV30 combines with J gene TRBJ2-2; tentatively, D is TRBD1 (6 bases). Looked up from germline, CDR1 is GTSNPN and CDR2 is SVGIG (reference sequence). The CDR3 totals 13 residues. Trimming removed 3 bases from V and 3 bases from J, with 8 bases in between. The full variable domain, in which reference TRBV30 and TRBJ2-2 provide the parts outside the CDR3, is SQTIHQWPATLVQPVGSPLSLECTVEGTSNPNLYWYRQAAGRGLQLLFYSVGIGQISSEVPQNLSASRPQDRQFILSSKKLLLSDSGFYLCAWRGHYTGELFFGEGSRLTVL.

This clone was recorded once. This sequence joins TRBV27 and TRBJ2-7; possible D gene TRBD2, 5 bases. The germline V gene has CDR1 MNHEY and CDR2 SMNVEV (reference sequence). Trimming took off 7 bases at V and 0 bases at J, with 16 bases between the two ends. The CDR3 totals 15 residues. The CDR3 sequence: CASTDGEKGSYEQYF. CDR3 nucleotide sequence: TGTGCCAGCACCGATGGGGAGAAGGGCTCCTACGAGCAGTACTTC.

J is TRBJ1-1 and V is TRBV5-4, with unresolved D. The V gene's germline CDR1 is SGHNT and CDR2 YYREEE (reference sequence). V lost 4 bases and J 7 bases, leaving 14 bases between the germline ends. This CDR3 comprises 13 residues. The CDR3 here is CASSHTQRNEAFF. CDR3 nucleotides: TGTGCCAGCAGCCACACACAGAGAAATGAAGCTTTCTTT. Full variable domain (rest looked up from reference TRBV5-4 and TRBJ1-1): ETGVTQSPTHLIKTRGQQVTLRCSSQSGHNTVSWYQQALGQGPQFIFQYYREEENGRGNFPPRFSGLQFPNYSSELNVNALELDDSALYLCASSHTQRNEAFFGQGTRLTVV.

J is TRBJ1-1 and V is TRBV6-5; D gene uncertain. Trimming left V 2 bases short and J 11 bases short, with 18 bases between. Per the germline V gene, CDR1 is MNHEY and CDR2 is SVGAGI. There are 14 residues in the CDR3. CDR3 amino acids: CASSYGTPPIVAFF. Here the CDR3 DNA reads TGTGCCAGCAGTTACGGAACACCCCCAATCGTGGCTTTCTTT.

The V call is TRBV28, the J call TRBJ2-1; D tentatively fits TRBD1 or TRBD2 (5 bases each). CDR1 is MDHEN and CDR2 is SYDVKM in the germline V gene. The V end was cut by 1 base, the J end by 13 bases, with 17 bases between. This CDR3 comprises 14 residues. DNA of the CDR3: TGTGCCAGCAGTTTATTATTCGGGACCCAAGGACAGTTCTTC. Encoded protein: CASSLLFGTQGQFF. Using reference TRBV28 and TRBJ2-1 for the parts outside the CDR3, the full variable domain is DVKVTQSSRYLVKRTGEKVFLECVQDMDHENMFWYRQDPGLGLRLIYFSYDVKMKEKGDIPEGYSVSREKKERFSLILESASTNQTSMYLCASSLLFGTQGQFFGPGTRLTVL.

The chain recombines TRBV5-1 with TRBJ1-2, with D uncertain. Trimming left V 4 bases short and J 2 bases short, with 15 bases between. Germline CDR1 reads SGHRS; CDR2 reads YFSETQ. The CDR3 is 15 amino acids. CDR3 nucleotide sequence: TGCGCCAGCAGCCCCCATCGGGAGAAGAACTATGGCTACACCTTC. It encodes CASSPHREKNYGYTF.

The V and J genes are TRBV13 and TRBJ2-1; D is possibly TRBD2 (6 bases). The V end lost 3 bases, the J end lost 5 bases, and 14 bases lay between the germline ends. This CDR3 is built from 15 residues. From germline, CDR1 is PRHDT and CDR2 FYEKMQ (reference sequence). CDR3 nucleotides: TGTGCCAGCAGCTTTTGGCGGGGAAAGGACAATGAGCAGTTCTTC. Encoded protein: CASSFWRGKDNEQFF.

This chain joins TRBV5-1 and TRBJ1-1; D is uncertain. The germline V gene has CDR1 SGHRS and CDR2 YFSETQ. There are 14 residues in the CDR3. The V and J ends lost 4 bases and 1 base respectively, with 11 bases between them. The CDR3 DNA is TGCGCCAGCAGCCCCGGTGGCCCGAACACTGAAGCTTTCTTT. This codes for CASSPGGPNTEAFF.

This clone occurred once. This sequence joins TRBV5-6 and TRBJ2-5; 8 bases are shared with TRBD2. The CDR3 runs 15 residues. Germline CDR1 SGHDT, CDR2 YYEEEE. V shed 3 bases, J shed 1 base, and the junction held 5 bases outside the gene matches. The CDR3 DNA reads TGTGCCAGCAGCTGGTTCAGCGGGAGCCAAGAGACCCAGTACTTC. It yields the protein CASSWFSGSQETQYF. Full variable domain (remainder filled in from reference TRBV5-6 and TRBJ2-5): DAGVTQSPTHLIKTRGQQVTLRCSPKSGHDTVSWYQQALGQGPQFIFQYYEEEERQRGNFPDRFSGHQFPNYSSELNVNALLLGDSALYLCASSWFSGSQETQYFGPGTRLLVL.

To note about this clone: One end of the junction is discordant with germline, which a read error may explain. The chain recombines TRBV20-1 with TRBJ2-7, with D possibly TRBD2 on 6 matching bases. The CDR3 is 10 residues long. The germline CDR1 and CDR2 sequences are DFQATT and SNEGSKA (reference sequence). CDR3 in amino acids: CSVYLGTHHF. DNA for the CDR3: TGCAGTGTCTACCTTGGGACTCATCACTTC.

V usage is TRBV5-1 and J usage is TRBJ2-7, with no clear D. Trimming stripped 1 base from V and 0 bases from J, with 8 bases between. The CDR3 spans 14 residues. Germline V gives CDR1 SGHRS, CDR2 YFSETQ. CDR3 in amino acids: CASSLNSNSYEQYF. The CDR3 bases are TGCGCCAGCAGCTTGAACAGCAACTCCTACGAGCAGTACTTC. Filled out from reference TRBV5-1 and TRBJ2-7, the complete variable domain reads KAGVTQTPRYLIKTRGQQVTLSCSPISGHRSVSWYQQTPGQGLQFLFEYFSETQRNKGNFPGRFSGRQFSNSRSEMNVSTLELGDSALYLCASSLNSNSYEQYFGPGTRLTVT.

V usage is TRBV9 and J usage is TRBJ1-4; TRBD1 matches at 11 bases. The CDR3 extends over 15 amino acids. J was trimmed by 8 bases and V by 3 bases; bases with no gene match: 6. Germline V CDR1 and CDR2: SGDLS, YYNGEE. CDR3 sequence: CASSAWTGGGEKLFF. CDR3 DNA sequence: TGTGCCAGCAGCGCTTGGACAGGGGGCGGCGAAAAACTGTTTTTT. Filled out from reference TRBV9 and TRBJ1-4, the complete variable domain reads DSGVTQTPKHLITATGQRVTLRCSPRSGDLSVYWYQQSLDQGLQFLIQYYNGEERAKGNILERFSAQQFPDLHSELNLSSLELGDSALYFCASSAWTGGGEKLFFGSGTQLSVL.

This clone appeared a single time. This may arise from a read error, as a much more abundant clone is one base away. The same CDR3 arises from other DNA sequences in this sample as well. The chain carries TRBV6-1 and TRBJ1-2; D perhaps matches TRBD1 (6 bases). Deletions cut 5 bases from V and 2 bases from J, with 9 bases between. Looked up from germline, CDR1 is MNHNS and CDR2 is SASEGT. The CDR3 totals 13 residues. The CDR3: CASSPTGNYGYTF. The CDR3 bases are TGTGCCAGCAGTCCTACAGGGAACTATGGCTACACCTTC.

This chain links TRBV28 with TRBJ1-2; 9 positions agree with TRBD1. J was trimmed by 4 bases and V by 7 bases; bases with no gene match: 16. CDR1 and CDR2 from the germline V gene are MDHEN and SYDVKM. CDR3 size: 17 residues. The CDR3 nucleotides read TGTGCCAGCACCCCTTTGACAGGGGGTCTTCTCTCCTATGGCTACACCTTC. Translated: CASTPLTGGLLSYGYTF.

V gene TRBV15 combines with J gene TRBJ1-1; D gene ambiguous. This CDR3 has 13 residues. Between the trimmed V and J ends, which lost 1 base and 5 bases, there was a span of 8 bases. From germline, CDR1 is LNHNV and CDR2 YYDKDF (reference sequence). CDR3 amino acids: CATSRGRNTEAFF. The DNA of the CDR3 is TGTGCCACCAGCAGAGGCAGGAATACTGAAGCTTTCTTT.

The chain carries TRBV11-1 and TRBJ1-1; no clear D gene. This CDR3 is 14 amino acids long. Germline CDR1 SGHAT, CDR2 FQDESV (reference sequence). V lost 1 base to trimming and J lost 0 bases, with 6 bases between them. The CDR3 protein is CASSLVGMNTEAFF. The CDR3 DNA is TGTGCCAGCAGCTTAGTGGGCATGAACACTGAAGCTTTCTTT.

This chain uses TRBV6-6 with TRBJ2-3; TRBD2 is a possible D gene (6 bases). V lost 10 bases and J 2 bases, leaving 16 bases between the germline ends. CDR1 and CDR2 from the germline V gene are MNHNY and SVGAGI (reference sequence). This CDR3 is built from 14 residues. The CDR3 coding sequence is TGTGCCACCCGGGACGGAGGGTCCACAGATACGCAGTATTTT. Translation gives CATRDGGSTDTQYF.

The chain employs TRBV7-9 and TRBJ2-5; D may be TRBD1 (6 bases). The CDR3 contains 14 residues. Trimming removed 6 bases at V and 5 bases at J, with 16 bases between. Per germline, CDR1 SEHNR and CDR2 FQNEAQ (reference sequence). The CDR3 DNA sequence: TGTGCCAGCAGACCAGACAGACAGGCGGAGACCCAGTACTTC. Protein product: CASRPDRQAETQYF.

The V and J genes are TRBV5-1 and TRBJ1-2; TRBD1 agrees at 7 bases. The CDR3 runs 13 residues. Germline assignment: CDR1 SGHRS and CDR2 YFSETQ. V lost 4 bases, J lost 2 bases, and 2 bases stayed unmatched. The CDR3 loop reads CASSRDSNYGYTF. The CDR3 DNA reads TGCGCCAGCAGCAGGGACAGCAACTATGGCTACACCTTC. The whole variable domain, remainder taken from reference TRBV5-1 and TRBJ1-2, is KAGVTQTPRYLIKTRGQQVTLSCSPISGHRSVSWYQQTPGQGLQFLFEYFSETQRNKGNFPGRFSGRQFSNSRSEMNVSTLELGDSALYLCASSRDSNYGYTFGSGTRLTVV.

This clone turned up a few times. This rearrangement joins TRBV30 to TRBJ1-5; D is possibly TRBD1 (5 bases). Between the trimmed V and J ends, which lost 3 bases and 0 bases, there was a span of 12 bases. CDR3 length: 15 amino acids. Germline CDR1 and CDR2: GTSNPN and SVGIG (reference sequence). The CDR3 loop reads CAWRPRAGSNQPQHF. The CDR3 DNA follows: TGTGCCTGGAGGCCCAGGGCAGGTAGCAATCAGCCCCAGCATTTT.

This clone is categorized as medium-sized. V and J are TRBV7-2 and TRBJ2-1; possible D gene TRBD2, 6 bases. Germline CDR1 SGHTA, CDR2 FQGNSA. Trimming stripped 4 bases from V and 5 bases from J, with 18 bases between. This CDR3 is built from 16 residues. CDR3 DNA sequence: TGTGCCAGCAGCTCACGGGAGTCTTCCCTTCACAATGAGCAGTTCTTC. Protein: CASSSRESSLHNEQFF.